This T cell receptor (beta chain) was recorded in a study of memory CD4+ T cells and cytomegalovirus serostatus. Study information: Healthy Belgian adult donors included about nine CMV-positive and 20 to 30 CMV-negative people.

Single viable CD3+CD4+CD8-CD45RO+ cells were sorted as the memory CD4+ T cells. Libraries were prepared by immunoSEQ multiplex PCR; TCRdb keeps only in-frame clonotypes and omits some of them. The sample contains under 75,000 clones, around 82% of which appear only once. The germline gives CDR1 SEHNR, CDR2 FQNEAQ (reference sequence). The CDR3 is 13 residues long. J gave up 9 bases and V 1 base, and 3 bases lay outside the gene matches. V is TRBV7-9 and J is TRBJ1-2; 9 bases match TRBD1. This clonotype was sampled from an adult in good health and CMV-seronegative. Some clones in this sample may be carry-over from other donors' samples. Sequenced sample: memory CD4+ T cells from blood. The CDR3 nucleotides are TGTGCCAGCAGCTTAGGGGGGACAGGGAGCTACACCTTC. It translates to CASSLGGTGSYTF. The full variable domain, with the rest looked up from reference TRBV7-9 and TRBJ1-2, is DTGVSQNPRHKITKRGQNVTFRCDPISEHNRLYWYRQTLGQGPEFLTYFQNEAQLEKSRLLSDRFSAERPKGSFSTLEIQRTEQGDSAMYLCASSLGGTGSYTFGSGTRLTVV.